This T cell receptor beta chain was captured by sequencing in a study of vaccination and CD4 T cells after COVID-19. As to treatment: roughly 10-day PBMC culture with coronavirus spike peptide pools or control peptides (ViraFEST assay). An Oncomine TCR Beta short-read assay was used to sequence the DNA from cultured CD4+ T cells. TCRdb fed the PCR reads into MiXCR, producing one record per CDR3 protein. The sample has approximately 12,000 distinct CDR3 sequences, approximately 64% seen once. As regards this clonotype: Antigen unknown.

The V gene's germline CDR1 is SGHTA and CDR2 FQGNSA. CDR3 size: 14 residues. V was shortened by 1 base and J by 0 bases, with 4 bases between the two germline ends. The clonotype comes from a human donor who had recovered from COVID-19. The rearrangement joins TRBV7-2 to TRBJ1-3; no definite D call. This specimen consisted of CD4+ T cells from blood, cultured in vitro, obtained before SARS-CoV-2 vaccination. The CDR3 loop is CASSLVGSGNTIYF. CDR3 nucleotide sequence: TGTGCCAGCAGCTTAGTGGGCTCTGGAAACACCATATATTTT.